These 2 T cell receptor beta chains were sequenced from one sample in a study of response to subunit inactivated influenza vaccine (dated by TCRdb to the late 2010s). Receptors were amplified or captured by RT-PCR. Sequencing took place on an Illumina HiSeq 2500. Using fastp trimming at Q25 and MiXCR clonotype assembly, TCRdb reanalyzed the public sequencing data and kept in-frame beta chains. CDR3 protein duplicates are merged, each entry listing the most common genes and DNA. The sample table records about 650,000 distinct CDR3 sequences; more than 15% of these occur just once. Around 10% of the sample is held by the ten biggest clonotypes. This specimen consisted of PBMCs from blood, obtained 11 to 12 days after vaccination. These receptors were taken from a man aged 50-60 years who received an inactivated influenza vaccine. Donor details come from another sample of the same person, matched by shared clones.

This clonotype was seen repeatedly, ten times or more. The genes are TRBV6-5 and TRBJ2-1; a possible D gene is TRBD2 (5 bases). The ends were cut back, 2 bases at V and 4 bases at J, with 12 bases in the middle. The CDR3 covers 15 residues. The germline gives CDR1 MNHEY, CDR2 SVGAGI. Written as DNA, the CDR3 is TGTGCCAGCAGTTACGATTCTCGGGGTTACAATGAGCAGTTCTTC. As protein: CASSYDSRGYNEQFF.

This clonotype turned up a few times. The rearrangement uses TRBV6-1 and TRBJ2-7, with 12 bases matching TRBD2. With 7 bases clipped from V and 6 bases from J, the junction kept 10 bases outside the gene matches. The CDR3 runs to 15 residues. Germline V gene lookup returns CDR1 MNHNS and CDR2 SASEGT. CDR3 amino acids: CASTLVTSGSIEQYF. For the CDR3, the DNA is TGTGCCAGCACCCTGGTGACTAGCGGGAGTATCGAGCAGTACTTC.